What follows is one T cell receptor (beta chain) and its context. An end of the junction does not agree with germline; a read error may underlie this. TCRdb keeps only in-frame clones here, not all; method: immunoSEQ multiplex PCR. The repertoire holds 150,000 to 200,000 clones, with about 85% as singletons. This specimen belongs to a study of blood T cell repertoires in COVID-19. On the study more broadly: Spain, Italy and the United States supplied samples that represented acute and convalescent COVID-19.

Followed over time, Seattle patients had been enrolled while infection was active. The germline CDR1 and CDR2 sequences are MNHNS and SASEGT. This CDR3 is built from 15 residues. The sequence came from a man aged 80 or over with COVID-19, enrolled during active disease. The chain employs TRBV6-1 and TRBJ2-5, with 9 nucleotides matching TRBD1. Sample: peripheral blood. The CDR3 nucleotides are TGTGCCAGCAGCAGACCGGGACAGGGCCAAGAGGCCCAGTACTTC. This encodes CASSRPGQGQEAQYF.